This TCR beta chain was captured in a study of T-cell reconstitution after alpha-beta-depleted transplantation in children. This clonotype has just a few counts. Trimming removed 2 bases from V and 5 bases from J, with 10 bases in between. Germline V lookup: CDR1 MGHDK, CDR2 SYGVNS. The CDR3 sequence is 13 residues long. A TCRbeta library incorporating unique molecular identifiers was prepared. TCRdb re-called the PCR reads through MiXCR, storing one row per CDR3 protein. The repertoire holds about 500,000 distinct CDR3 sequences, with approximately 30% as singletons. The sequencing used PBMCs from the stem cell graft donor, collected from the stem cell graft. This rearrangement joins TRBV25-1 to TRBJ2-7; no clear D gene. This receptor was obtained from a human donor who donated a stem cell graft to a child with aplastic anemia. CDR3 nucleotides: TGTGCCAGCAGTGAACCGGGCAACAACGAGCAGTACGTC. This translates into CASSEPGNNEQYV.